A selection of T cell receptor beta chains follows, all from one sample in a study of OX40 agonist ivuxolimab in advanced cancers. The protocol was immunoSEQ multiplex PCR, while the TCRdb copy is restricted to in-frame clones and leaves out a portion. Counted here are fewer than 50,000 clones, around nine tenths occurring once; the ten biggest clones make up under 40%. The sequencing here drew on CD4+ or CD8+ T cells sorted from blood, taken in a trial of the OX40 agonist ivuxolimab. The receptors derive from an adult with an advanced solid tumor such as melanoma, head and neck, liver or kidney cancer. CDR3s include the opening cysteine and the closing phenylalanine or tryptophan. The D gene is left open where the match is weak. Expanded clones are given a class, and other clones once, few, many or no size at all.

>-|TRBJ2-5|TRBV10-3|TRBD1
TGTGCCATCAGCGGGACAGAGGGGGAGACCCAGTACTTC
CAISGTEGETQYF
>-|TRBJ2-7|TRBV27|TRBD1
TGTGCCAGCAGTTTGGACCTGGCAGGTCCGGGACAGACCTTCTACGAGCAGTACTTC
CASSLDLAGPGQTFYEQYF
>-|TRBJ1-6|TRBV19|TRBD1
TGTGCCAGTAGTACCAACAGGGGTGGAAGTTCACCCCTCCACTTT
CASSTNRGGSSPLHF
>-|TRBJ2-1|TRBV28|TRBD1
TGTGCCAGCACCGCGGACAGGGGCCACAATGAGCAGTTCTTC
CASTADRGHNEQFF
>-|TRBJ1-2|TRBV6-1|-
TGTGCCAGCAGTGTACACAGGGCGCGGGGGTATGGCTACACCTTC
CASSVHRARGYGYTF
>-|TRBJ1-2|TRBV21-1|-
TGTGCCAGCCTTTCGACAGTGCGCGGCTACACCTTC
CASLSTVRGYTF
>-|TRBJ2-5|TRBV7-3|-
TGTGCCAGCAGCTTATTGACAGGCGAAGAGACCCAGTACTTC
CASSLLTGEETQYF
>-|TRBJ1-2|TRBV6-1|TRBD1
TGTGCCAGCATGGACAGGGGGAATAACTATGGCTACACCTTC
CASMDRGNNYGYTF
>-|TRBJ2-3|TRBV5-4|TRBD2
TGTGCCAGCAGCCCCGCGGGGGTGTTTACGGGGGGGTACACAGATACGCAGTATTTT
CASSPAGVFTGGYTDTQYF
>-|TRBJ2-5|TRBV6-4|-
TGTGCCAGCAGGAGCCAGGGGACAGAGACCCAGTACTTC
CASRSQGTETQYF
>-|TRBJ2-3|TRBV11-2|TRBD1
TGTGCCAGCAGCCTTGGGACAGGGGCGATGACAGATACGCAGTATTTT
CASSLGTGAMTDTQYF
>-|TRBJ2-5|TRBV11-3|TRBD1
TGTGCCAGCAGCTTGGGGCTGGGACAGCAAGAGACCCAGTACTTC
CASSLGLGQQETQYF
>-|TRBJ1-6|TRBV2|TRBD1
TGTGCCAGCAGTGTCGGGACAGAAAATTCACCCCTCCACTTT
CASSVGTENSPLHF
>few|TRBJ2-7|TRBV6-6|-
TGTGCCAGCAGTTACGGCATCGCCTACGAGCAGTACTTC
CASSYGIAYEQYF
>-|TRBJ2-3|TRBV6-1|-
TGTGCCAGCAGATCCATTGAAGATACGCAGTATTTT
CASRSIEDTQYF
>-|TRBJ1-6|TRBV5-3|-
TGTGCCAGAAGCTGGGTGCCAGGGTATCCGATGCCACCCCTCCACTTT
CARSWVPGYPMPPLHF
>few|TRBJ2-5|TRBV5-1|TRBD2
TGCGCCAGCAGCTTGGATAGGCTAGCGGGGGTGATGTACCAAGAGACCCAGTACTTC
CASSLDRLAGVMYQETQYF
>once|TRBJ1-1|TRBV5-1|TRBD1
TGCGCCAGCAGCTCCCAGTACAGGGGGCTCAAAGGCACTGAAGCTTTCTTT
CASSSQYRGLKGTEAFF
>-|TRBJ2-5|TRBV4-1|-
TGCGCCAGCAGCCAAGGTGCCCAGGAAGAGACCCAGTACTTC
CASSQGAQEETQYF
>-|TRBJ2-3|TRBV6-1|TRBD1
TGTGCCAGCAGTGAAGGGACAGGGGGCAGGAGCACAGATACGCAGTATTTT
CASSEGTGGRSTDTQYF
>-|TRBJ1-3|TRBV6-6|TRBD1
TGTGCCAGCAGCGAGGGGACAGGCGGAAACACCATATATTTT
CASSEGTGGNTIYF
>-|TRBJ2-1|TRBV6-6|-
TGTGCCAGCATCGGATACGGGGTGAGCTCCTACAATGAGCAGTTCTTC
CASIGYGVSSYNEQFF
>-|TRBJ2-1|TRBV2|-
TGTGCCATCATAGCTCAGGACAGAACCTTCAATGAGCAGTTCTTC
CAIIAQDRTFNEQFF
>-|TRBJ2-3|TRBV10-3|TRBD1
TGTGCCATCAAAGGGGACAGGGGGGCAGATACGCAGTATTTT
CAIKGDRGADTQYF
>-|TRBJ1-1|TRBV11-1|TRBD1
TGTGCCAGCAGCTGGGGACAGGGTCGGACTGAAGCTTTCTTT
CASSWGQGRTEAFF
>-|TRBJ2-5|TRBV5-1|-
TGCGCCAGCAGCTATTCTAAAGAGACCCAGTACTTC
CASSYSKETQYF
>-|TRBJ2-4|TRBV5-6|-
TGTGCCAGCAGCCCCATGACCGATGGCATTCAGTACTTC
CASSPMTDGIQYF
>-|TRBJ2-5|TRBV2|TRBD1
TGTGCCAGCAGTGCGACAGGGGTCGGGACCCAGTACTTC
CASSATGVGTQYF
>-|TRBJ1-1|TRBV10-3|-
TGTGCCATCAGTCGTGGCAGCTTGAACACTGAAGCTTTCTTT
CAISRGSLNTEAFF
>-|TRBJ2-2|TRBV7-3|-
TGTGCCAGCAGCGACAGCCCCGGGGAGCTGTTTTTT
CASSDSPGELFF
>-|TRBJ2-1|TRBV5-1|-
TGCGCCAGCAGCTTGATACAGGAACCGGGCCGCCCCTACAATGAGCAGTTCTTC
CASSLIQEPGRPYNEQFF
>-|TRBJ1-2|TRBV27|-
TGTGCCAGCAGCGACAGGTCGGGGAACTATGGCTACACCTTC
CASSDRSGNYGYTF
>-|TRBJ2-1|TRBV18|-
TGTGCCAGCTCACCAGGGGAGTACAATGAGCAGTTCTTC
CASSPGEYNEQFF
>-|TRBJ1-1|TRBV6-1|-
TGTGCCAGCAGTGATCTTTGGGTGGGCACCGAAGCTTTCTTT
CASSDLWVGTEAFF
>-|TRBJ2-7|TRBV7-2|-
TGTGCCAGCAGCTTAGCCCGAAGGGACGAGCAGTACTTC
CASSLARRDEQYF
>-|TRBJ1-3|TRBV6-1|TRBD1
TGTGCCAGCAGGAGACAGGGGTCTGGAAACACCATATATTTT
CASRRQGSGNTIYF
>-|TRBJ2-7|TRBV11-2|-
TGTGCCAGCAGCTTACGCACAGCCAACTACGAGCAGTACTTC
CASSLRTANYEQYF
>-|TRBJ2-2|TRBV7-9|TRBD1
TGTGCCAGCAGCCCAGGGACAGGGATTGCCGGGGAGCTGTTTTTT
CASSPGTGIAGELFF
>-|TRBJ2-7|TRBV2|-
TGTGCCAGCAGTACTCTGACTGGGACCTACGAGCAGTACTTC
CASSTLTGTYEQYF
>-|TRBJ2-7|TRBV2|-
TGTGCCAGCAGTGAAGCAACCCCCGTATACGAGCAGTACTTC
CASSEATPVYEQYF
>-|TRBJ1-2|TRBV5-4|-
TGTGCCAGCAGCTTGCCAGGTTCCAACTATGGCTACACCTTC
CASSLPGSNYGYTF
>-|TRBJ1-3|TRBV2|-
TGTGCCAGCAGGATACAGGAATCTGGAAACACCATATATTTT
CASRIQESGNTIYF
>-|TRBJ1-2|TRBV4-1|-
TGCGCCAGCAGCCAAGTACACACGGGGAACTATGGCTACACCTTC
CASSQVHTGNYGYTF
>-|TRBJ1-1|TRBV6-1|-
TGTGCCAGCAGGAGGGGATGGGCCGAGGGCACTGAAGCTTTCTTT
CASRRGWAEGTEAFF
>-|TRBJ1-1|TRBV6-5|-
TGTGCCAGCAGTTTTTCAAGGACAGTGAACACTGAAGCTTTCTTT
CASSFSRTVNTEAFF
>-|TRBJ2-4|TRBV28|-
TGTGCCAGCAGTCACAGGGAGGGAAAAAACATTCAGTACTTC
CASSHREGKNIQYF
>once|TRBJ1-4|TRBV7-9|-
TGTGCCAGCAGCTCCTCACAGGGCTTCAATGAAAAACTGTTTTTT
CASSSSQGFNEKLFF
>once|TRBJ2-2|TRBV6-5|-
TGTGCCAGCAGTTTTTCGGTCCCCACCGGGGAGCTGTTTTTT
CASSFSVPTGELFF
>-|TRBJ1-5|TRBV2|TRBD1
TGTGCCAGCAGTGGGCGCGACAGGGATAGCAATCAGCCCCAGCATTTT
CASSGRDRDSNQPQHF
>-|TRBJ2-7|TRBV11-2|-
TGTGCCAGCAGCTTAATAAACGGGGCCTACGAGCAGTACTTC
CASSLINGAYEQYF
>-|TRBJ2-5|TRBV9|TRBD1
TGTGCCAGCAGCGTAGGGGGGACAGCCCAAGAGACCCAGTACTTC
CASSVGGTAQETQYF
>-|TRBJ2-4|TRBV6-1|TRBD1
TGTGCCAGCAGTTTAGGGACAGGGAGAAACATTCAGTACTTC
CASSLGTGRNIQYF
>-|TRBJ2-5|TRBV21-1|-
TGTGCCAGCAGCAAAGTTTCCGGGGCCTCCCCGGAGACCCAGTACTTC
CASSKVSGASPETQYF
>-|TRBJ2-5|TRBV28|-
TGTGCCAGCAGACCAGGGATGGAGACCCAGTACTTC
CASRPGMETQYF
>once|TRBJ2-5|TRBV2|TRBD1
TGTGCCAGCAGTGAGGGGACAGTGGGTCGGGAGACCCAGTACTTC
CASSEGTVGRETQYF
>-|TRBJ2-1|TRBV7-6|-
TGTGCCAGCAGTTACTCTGTGCAGGTCTTCTACAATGAGCAGTTCTTC
CASSYSVQVFYNEQFF
>-|TRBJ2-2|TRBV9|TRBD2
TGTGCCAGCAGCGGGACTAGCGGGAGGACCGGGGAGCTGTTTTTT
CASSGTSGRTGELFF
>once|TRBJ1-4|TRBV6-1|-
TGTGCCAGCAAGGGAACCTATAATGAAAAACTGTTTTTT
CASKGTYNEKLFF